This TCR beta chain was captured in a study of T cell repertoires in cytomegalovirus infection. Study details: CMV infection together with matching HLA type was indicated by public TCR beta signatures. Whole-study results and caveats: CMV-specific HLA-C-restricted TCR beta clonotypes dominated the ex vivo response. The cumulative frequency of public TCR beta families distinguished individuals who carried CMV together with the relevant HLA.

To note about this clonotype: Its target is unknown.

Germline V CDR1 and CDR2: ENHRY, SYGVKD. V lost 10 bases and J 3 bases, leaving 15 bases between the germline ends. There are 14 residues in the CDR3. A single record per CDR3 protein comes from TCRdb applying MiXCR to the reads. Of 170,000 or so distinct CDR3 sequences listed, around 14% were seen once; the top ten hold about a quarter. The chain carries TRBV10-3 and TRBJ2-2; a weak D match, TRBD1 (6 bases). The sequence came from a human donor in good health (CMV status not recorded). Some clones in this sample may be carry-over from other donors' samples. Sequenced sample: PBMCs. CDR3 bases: TGTGCCACGTCTCTGGACAGCGACACCGGGGAGCTGTTTTTT. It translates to CATSLDSDTGELFF.